This T cell receptor (beta chain) was retrieved from a study of memory CD8 T cells in hepatitis C reinfection. TCRdb's copy holds only in-frame clones and misses some; the assay was immunoSEQ multiplex PCR. Of approximately 46,000 clones listed, approximately 92% were seen once; the top ten hold more than 0.65%. The CDR3 contains 18 residues. V lost 0 bases to trimming and J lost 0 bases; unmatched junction nucleotides: 10. Germline-derived CDR1 and CDR2 are SGHRS and YFSETQ. The time point: late/post reinfection, 12 to 24 weeks after detection. The sorted cells went straight to TCR sequencing with no prior in vitro expansion.

V usage is TRBV5-1 and J usage is TRBJ2-3; TRBD2 matches at 7 bases. This clonotype was sampled from a man in his late teens or twenties with hepatitis C virus infection. Sequenced input: naive CD8+ T cells sorted from blood. This CDR3 is CASSLAMALATSTDTQYF. CDR3 nucleotide sequence: TGCGCCAGCAGCTTGGCCATGGCACTAGCGACTAGCACAGATACGCAGTATTTT.